This entry lists 10 T cell receptor beta chains sequenced from one sample in a study of blood T cell repertoires in COVID-19. Here immunoSEQ multiplex PCR was the method, and the copy in TCRdb shows in-frame clones only, minus some. The sample yields 140,000 to 150,000 clones, roughly 84% seen once. Sequenced sample: peripheral blood. The source is a human donor in a cohort sampled during active COVID-19.

The genes are TRBV7-9 and TRBJ2-6, with D tentatively TRBD2 (6 bases). The CDR3 contains 17 residues. Trimming pared 4 bases from V and 0 bases from J, leaving 13 bases between. Germline V CDR1 and CDR2: SEHNR, FQNEAQ (reference sequence). DNA for the CDR3: TGTGCCAGCAGCTCAACTCCCGGGGGCTCTGGGGCCAACGTCCTGACTTTC. This translates into CASSSTPGGSGANVLTF.

The chain recombines TRBV19 with TRBJ1-2; 8 bases are shared with TRBD1. CDR3 length: 12 amino acids. The germline V gene has CDR1 LNHDA and CDR2 SQIVND (reference sequence). Losses at the gene ends were 4 bases for V and 10 bases for J; bases not matched to a gene: 5. The CDR3 loop is CASSRGQAAYTF. CDR3 bases: TGTGCCAGTAGTAGGGGACAGGCCGCCTACACCTTC.

V and J are TRBV6-5 and TRBJ1-1, with D perhaps matching TRBD1 (5 bases). This CDR3 has 14 amino acids. Trimming left V 0 bases short and J 3 bases short, with 8 bases between. The germline V gene has CDR1 MNHEY and CDR2 SVGAGI. CDR3 sequence: CASSYSAGDTEAFF. The CDR3 DNA follows: TGTGCCAGCAGTTACTCAGCGGGGGACACTGAAGCTTTCTTT.

The genes are TRBV5-1 and TRBJ2-1, with 10 bases fitting TRBD2. V was pared by 2 bases and J by 9 bases, with 8 bases of the junction left unmatched. From germline, CDR1 is SGHRS and CDR2 YFSETQ. The CDR3 sequence is 15 residues long. Here the CDR3 DNA reads TGCGCCAGCAGCTTAGGCCTAGCGGGAGTCTTTGAGCAGTTCTTC. This sequence encodes CASSLGLAGVFEQFF.

The chain uses TRBV19 and TRBJ2-6; 10 bases align to TRBD1. With 3 bases clipped from V and 4 bases from J, the junction kept 6 bases outside the gene matches. Germline V gene sequence: CDR1 LNHDA, CDR2 SQIVND (reference sequence). This CDR3 has 17 amino acids. The CDR3 loop reads CASSMGTGVMGANVLTF. The CDR3 DNA reads TGTGCCAGTAGTATGGGGACAGGGGTGATGGGGGCCAACGTCCTGACTTTC.

This clone has ten or more counts. The chain carries TRBV7-2 and TRBJ2-2, with 7 bases that match TRBD2. The CDR3 runs 14 residues. Germline CDR1 is SGHTA and CDR2 is FQGNSA. Trimming removed 4 bases from V and 5 bases from J; junction bases left unmatched: 4. The CDR3 loop is CASSSGGITGELFF. The CDR3 DNA reads as TGTGCCAGCAGCTCCGGGGGGATAACCGGGGAGCTGTTTTTT.

The rearrangement uses TRBV2 and TRBJ1-5; no reliable D call. Germline V lookup: CDR1 SNHLY, CDR2 FYNNEI. Trimming pared 6 bases from V and 0 bases from J, leaving 6 bases between. The CDR3 totals 13 residues. This CDR3 is CASRSVSNQPQHF. As DNA, the CDR3 is TGTGCCAGCAGGTCGGTTAGCAATCAGCCCCAGCATTTT. The full variable domain, completed using reference TRBV2 and TRBJ1-5, is EPEVTQTPSHQVTQMGQEVILRCVPISNHLYFYWYRQILGQKVEFLVSFYNNEISEKSEIFDDQFSVERPDGSNFTLKIRSTKLEDSAMYFCASRSVSNQPQHFGDGTRLSIL.

The chain joins TRBV18 to TRBJ1-1; the D gene is possibly TRBD1 (6 bases). The CDR3 runs 15 residues. V lost 2 bases, J lost 4 bases, and 14 bases lay in between. The germline gives CDR1 KGHSH, CDR2 LQKENI. The CDR3 region has the DNA TGTGCCAGCTCACCAACCAGGGGAAGGGGCACTGAAGCTTTCTTT. This translates into CASSPTRGRGTEAFF.

J is TRBJ1-1 and V is TRBV6-5; 7 bases map to TRBD1. CDR3 length: 16 amino acids. V dropped 2 bases and J dropped 0; count of bases not matched to a gene: 6. Per germline, CDR1 MNHEY and CDR2 SVGAGI. The CDR3 sequence: CASSYGQGGLNTEAFF. CDR3 sequence (DNA): TGTGCCAGCAGTTACGGGCAGGGGGGATTGAACACTGAAGCTTTCTTT.

The V call is TRBV2, the J call TRBJ1-3; D gene uncertain. The CDR3 runs 14 residues. CDR1 and CDR2 from the germline V gene are SNHLY and FYNNEI. Trimming cost V 4 bases and J 2 bases, with 9 bases left between them. The CDR3 DNA sequence: TGTGCCAGCAGTGCGGTTACGACTGGAAACACCATATATTTT. Translated, it gives CASSAVTTGNTIYF.